This T cell receptor (beta chain) was observed in a study of cytomegalovirus exposure and HLA in healthy donors. Trimming shortened V by 3 bases and J by 0 bases, and 16 bases separated the two germline ends. The CDR3 spans 16 residues. Germline-derived CDR1 and CDR2 are SGHDT and YYEEEE. The PCR contained 60 Vbeta and 13 Jbeta primers. Profiling relied on immunoSEQ multiplex PCR, and the TCRdb table lists in-frame clones only, not all of them. The sample consists of approximately 150,000 clones, 70% to 80% of them appearing once. What was sequenced was PBMCs. The chain couples TRBV5-6 to TRBJ2-7; no clear D gene. This receptor was identified in a man between 35 and 55 years old in good health and CMV-seronegative. CDR3 in amino acids: CASSSITVGLSYEQYF. For the CDR3, the DNA is TGTGCCAGCAGCTCAATTACTGTCGGTCTCTCCTACGAGCAGTACTTC.